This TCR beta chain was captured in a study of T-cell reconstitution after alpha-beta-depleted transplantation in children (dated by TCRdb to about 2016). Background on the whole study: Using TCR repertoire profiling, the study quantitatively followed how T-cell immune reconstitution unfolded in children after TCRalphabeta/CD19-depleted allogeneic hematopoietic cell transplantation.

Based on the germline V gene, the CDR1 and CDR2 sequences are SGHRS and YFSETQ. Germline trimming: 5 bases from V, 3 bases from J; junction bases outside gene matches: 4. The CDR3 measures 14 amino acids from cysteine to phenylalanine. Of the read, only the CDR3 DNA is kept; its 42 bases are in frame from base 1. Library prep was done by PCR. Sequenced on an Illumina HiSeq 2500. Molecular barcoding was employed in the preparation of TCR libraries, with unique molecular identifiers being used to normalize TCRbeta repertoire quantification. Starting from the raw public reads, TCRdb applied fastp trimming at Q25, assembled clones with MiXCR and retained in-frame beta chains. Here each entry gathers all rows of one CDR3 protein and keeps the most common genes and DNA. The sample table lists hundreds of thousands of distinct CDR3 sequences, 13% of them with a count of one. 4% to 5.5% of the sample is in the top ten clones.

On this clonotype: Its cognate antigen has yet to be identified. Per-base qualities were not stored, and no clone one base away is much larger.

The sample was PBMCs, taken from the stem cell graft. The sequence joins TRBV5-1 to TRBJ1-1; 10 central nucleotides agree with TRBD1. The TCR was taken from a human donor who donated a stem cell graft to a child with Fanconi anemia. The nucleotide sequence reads TGCGCCAGCAGGGCCGGACAGGGGGACACTGAAGCTTTCTTT. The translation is CASRAGQGDTEAFF.